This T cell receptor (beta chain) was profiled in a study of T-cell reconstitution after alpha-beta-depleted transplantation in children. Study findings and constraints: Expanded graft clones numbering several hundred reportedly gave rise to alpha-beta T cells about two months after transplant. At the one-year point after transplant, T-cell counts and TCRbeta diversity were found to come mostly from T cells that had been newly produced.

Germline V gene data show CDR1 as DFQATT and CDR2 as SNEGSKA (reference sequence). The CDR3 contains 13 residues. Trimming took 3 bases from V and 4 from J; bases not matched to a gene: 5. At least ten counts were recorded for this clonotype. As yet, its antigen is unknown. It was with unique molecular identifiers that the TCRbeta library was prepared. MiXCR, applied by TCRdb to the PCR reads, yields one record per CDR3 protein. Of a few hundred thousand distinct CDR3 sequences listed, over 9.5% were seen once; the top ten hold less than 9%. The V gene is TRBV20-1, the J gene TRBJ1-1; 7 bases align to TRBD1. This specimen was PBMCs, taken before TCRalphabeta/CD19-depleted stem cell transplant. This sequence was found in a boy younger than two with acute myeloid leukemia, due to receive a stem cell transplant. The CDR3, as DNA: TGCAGTGCTAGGACAGGGCTAGGCACTGAAGCTTTCTTT. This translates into CSARTGLGTEAFF.